Listed below are T cell receptor beta chains from one sample, sequenced in a study of cytomegalovirus exposure and HLA in healthy donors. Here immunoSEQ multiplex PCR was the method, and the copy in TCRdb shows in-frame clones only, minus some. The sample shows about 170,000 clones, 75% to 85% of them seen only once. Sequenced sample: PBMCs. Receptors originate from a girl aged 2 to 10 in good health and CMV-seropositive. The CDR3 runs from the conserved cysteine through the conserved F or W. The D gene is left open where the match is weak. Clone size is not always given. Where it is, it says once, few, many or a class for expanded clones.

>TRBV7-3|TRBJ2-5|TRBD2|.
TGTGCCAGCAGCTTAAGCGACGGGACTAGGATGGGAGAGACCCAGTACTTC
CASSLSDGTRMGETQYF
>TRBV30|TRBJ2-3|.|.
TGTGCCTGGAGTGTATGGAACAGGGAGCCGAGAGATACGCAGTATTTT
CAWSVWNREPRDTQYF
>TRBV9|TRBJ2-3|.|once
TGTGCCAGCAGCGTATCGGGAAATGGGAAAGATACGCAGTATTTT
CASSVSGNGKDTQYF
>TRBV5-1|TRBJ1-3|TRBD1|.
TGCGCCAGCAGCTTGGAGGGGGCGCGGGGAAACACCATATATTTT
CASSLEGARGNTIYF
>TRBV7-2|TRBJ2-3|.|.
TGTGCCAGCAGCTTAGCGGGAGAGAGCACAGATACGCAGTATTTT
CASSLAGESTDTQYF
>TRBV4-1|TRBJ1-2|.|.
TGCGCCAGCAGCCGACTGGGGGGGGGAGACGGCTACACCTTC
CASSRLGGGDGYTF
>TRBV28|TRBJ2-1|.|once
TGTGCCAGCAGTCCGGGCTACAATGAGCAGTTCTTC
CASSPGYNEQFF
>TRBV4-1|TRBJ2-7|.|.
TGCGCCAGCAGCCAGGGGGCAAACTACGAGCAGTACTTC
CASSQGANYEQYF
>TRBV28|TRBJ2-5|.|.
TGTGCCAGCAGTTTATCCTTCGGGTCGACCGAGACCCAGTACTTC
CASSLSFGSTETQYF
>TRBV2|TRBJ1-3|.|.
TGTGCCAGCAGTGAACAGGCCTTCTCTGGAAACACCATATATTTT
CASSEQAFSGNTIYF
>TRBV15|TRBJ1-5|.|.
TGTGCCACCAGCAGAGATCTCAGGGTTCGGGATCAGCCCCAGCATTTT
CATSRDLRVRDQPQHF
>TRBV19|TRBJ1-1|.|.
TGTGCCGCGAAGTCCGGGAAAGGGACTGAAGCTTTCTTT
CAAKSGKGTEAFF
>TRBV29-1|TRBJ2-7|.|.
TGCAGCGTTGAAGAGCTTGGGAGATACGAGCAGTACTTC
CSVEELGRYEQYF
>TRBV7-9|TRBJ2-5|TRBD1|.
TGTGCCAGCAGCTTAGGAACAGGGGGGGAGACCCAGTACTTC
CASSLGTGGETQYF
>TRBV11-2|TRBJ2-7|TRBD1|.
TGTGCCAGCAGCGCATTGCGGGACAGGGGCCACGAGCAGTACTTC
CASSALRDRGHEQYF
>TRBV7-3|TRBJ2-1|TRBD2|.
TGTGCCAGCAGCTTACAGGGACTAGCGGGAATGAATGAGCAGTTCTTC
CASSLQGLAGMNEQFF
>TRBV5-1|TRBJ1-5|TRBD1|.
TGCGCCAGCAGCCACGGGACAGGGGGAAGCAATCAGCCCCAGCATTTT
CASSHGTGGSNQPQHF
>TRBV10-2|TRBJ1-1|.|.
TGCGCCACACAGAACAGGGTTCCGATGAACACTGAAGCTTTCTTT
CATQNRVPMNTEAFF
>TRBV28|TRBJ1-1|TRBD1|.
TGTGCCAGCAGTCCCCTTGGACAGGTCAAAGCTTTCTTT
CASSPLGQVKAFF
>TRBV30|TRBJ2-5|.|.
TGTGCCTACGGATCGGGGGAGACCCAGTACTTC
CAYGSGETQYF
>TRBV4-1|TRBJ2-2|.|few
TGCGCCAGCAGCCAAGATATCCAGGGGCGGGACACCGGGGAGCTGTTTTTT
CASSQDIQGRDTGELFF
>TRBV7-9|TRBJ1-1|.|.
TGTGCCAGCAGCTCCCAACAGGGTAGAGCTTTCTTT
CASSSQQGRAFF
>TRBV2|TRBJ2-3|TRBD1|few
TGTGCCAGCAGTGAAGGGGACAGACTCACAGATACGCAGTATTTT
CASSEGDRLTDTQYF
>TRBV28|TRBJ2-3|.|.
TGTGCCAGCAGTTCGTTCACAGATACGCAGTATTTT
CASSSFTDTQYF
>TRBV9|TRBJ2-7|.|.
TGTGCCAGCAGCGTAGATTTGGGGGCGGGAGTTTTCTACGAGCAGTACTTC
CASSVDLGAGVFYEQYF
>TRBV6-4|TRBJ2-1|.|.
TGTGCCAGCAGTGCGGGGGACCCCGGATACAATGAGCAGTTCTTC
CASSAGDPGYNEQFF
>TRBV9|TRBJ2-7|TRBD1|.
TGTGCCAGCAGCGTAGATGGACAGGGGGTCGACGAGCAGTACTTC
CASSVDGQGVDEQYF
>TRBV21-1|TRBJ2-5|.|.
TGTGCCAGCAGCCTCGCGGGAGGGCCGCAAGAGACCCAGTACTTC
CASSLAGGPQETQYF
>TRBV25-1|TRBJ1-1|.|.
TGTGCCAGCAGTGAATCCAGGGTGAATGGCTACACTGAAGCTTTCTTT
CASSESRVNGYTEAFF
>TRBV11-2|TRBJ2-7|TRBD2|.
TGTGCCAGCAGCTCAGGGACTACCGCCTACGAGCAGTACTTC
CASSSGTTAYEQYF
>TRBV6-1|TRBJ2-7|.|.
TGTGCCAGCCTTTGGACTAGGGGGACATACGAGCAGTACTTC
CASLWTRGTYEQYF